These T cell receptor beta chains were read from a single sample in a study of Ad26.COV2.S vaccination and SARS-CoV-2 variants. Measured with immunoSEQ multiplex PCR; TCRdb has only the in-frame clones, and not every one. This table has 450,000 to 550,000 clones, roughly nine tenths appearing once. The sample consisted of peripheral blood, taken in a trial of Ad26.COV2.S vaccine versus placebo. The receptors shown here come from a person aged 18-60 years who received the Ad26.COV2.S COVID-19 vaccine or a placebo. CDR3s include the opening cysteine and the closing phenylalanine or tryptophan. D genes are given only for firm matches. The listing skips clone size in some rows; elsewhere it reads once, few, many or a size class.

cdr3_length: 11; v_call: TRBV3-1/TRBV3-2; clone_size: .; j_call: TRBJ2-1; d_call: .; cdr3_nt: TGTGCCAGCAGACGAGAGAATGAGCAGTTCTTC; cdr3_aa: CASRRENEQFF
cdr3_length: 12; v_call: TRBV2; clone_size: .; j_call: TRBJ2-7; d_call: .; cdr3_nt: TGTGCCGTCGACGGGCAGACCTACGAGCAGTACTTC; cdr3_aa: CAVDGQTYEQYF
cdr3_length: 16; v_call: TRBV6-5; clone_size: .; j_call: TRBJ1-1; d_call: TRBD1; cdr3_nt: TGTGCCAGCAGTTACGCAACCGGGACAGGTATCACTGAAGCTTTCTTT; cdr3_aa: CASSYATGTGITEAFF
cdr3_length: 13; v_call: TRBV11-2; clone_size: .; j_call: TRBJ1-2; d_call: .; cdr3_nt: TGTGCCAGCAGCCCTATGTGGGCGGAAGGCTACACCTTC; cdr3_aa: CASSPMWAEGYTF
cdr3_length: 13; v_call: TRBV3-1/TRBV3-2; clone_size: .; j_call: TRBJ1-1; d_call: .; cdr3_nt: TGTGCCAGCAGCCGCGGGACTGGGGGGCCGGGTTTCTTT; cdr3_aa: CASSRGTGGPGFF
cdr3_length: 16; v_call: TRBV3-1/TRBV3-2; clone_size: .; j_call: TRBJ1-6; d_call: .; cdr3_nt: TGTGCCAGCAGCCCCTTGGGCAGCTCCTATAATTCACCCCTCCACTTT; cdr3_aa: CASSPLGSSYNSPLHF
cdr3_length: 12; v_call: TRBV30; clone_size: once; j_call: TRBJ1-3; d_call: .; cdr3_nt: TGTGCCTGGAGTGGGGGTGGAAACACCATATATTTT; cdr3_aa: CAWSGGGNTIYF
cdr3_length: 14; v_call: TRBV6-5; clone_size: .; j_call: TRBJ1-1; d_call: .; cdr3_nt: TGTGCCAGCAATGCGGCTTACGGGACATTTGGAGCTTTCTTT; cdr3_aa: CASNAAYGTFGAFF
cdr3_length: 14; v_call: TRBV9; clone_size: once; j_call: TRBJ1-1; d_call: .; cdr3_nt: TGTGCCAGCAGCCCAGCGCCTCGACAGGCAGAAGCTTTCTTT; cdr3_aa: CASSPAPRQAEAFF
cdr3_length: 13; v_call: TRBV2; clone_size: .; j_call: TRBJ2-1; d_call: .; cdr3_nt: TGTGCCAGCAGAATGGATGGCTACAATGAGCAGTTCTTC; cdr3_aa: CASRMDGYNEQFF
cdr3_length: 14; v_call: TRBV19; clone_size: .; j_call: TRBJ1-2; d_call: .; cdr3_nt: TGTGCCAGTATGAACAGCATTCGGCTATATGGCCACACCTTC; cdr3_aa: CASMNSIRLYGHTF
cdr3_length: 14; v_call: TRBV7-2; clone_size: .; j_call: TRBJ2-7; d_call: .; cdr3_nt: TGTGCCAGCAGCTTAAGTGCGGGACTCTACGAGCAGTACTTC; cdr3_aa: CASSLSAGLYEQYF
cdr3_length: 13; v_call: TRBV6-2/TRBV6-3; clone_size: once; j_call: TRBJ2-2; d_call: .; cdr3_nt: TGTGCCAGCAGCTTAATAAAAGGCGGGGAGCTGTTTTTT; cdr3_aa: CASSLIKGGELFF
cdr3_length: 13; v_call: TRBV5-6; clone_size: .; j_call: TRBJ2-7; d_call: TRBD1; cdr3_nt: TGTGCCAGCAGCTCAGGGGGCGCCTACGAGCAGTACTTC; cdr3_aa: CASSSGGAYEQYF
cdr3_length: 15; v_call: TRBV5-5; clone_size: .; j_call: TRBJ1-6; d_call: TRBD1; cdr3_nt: TGTGCCAGCAGCTTGGGTGACAGGGGGAATTCACCCCTCCACTTT; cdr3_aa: CASSLGDRGNSPLHF
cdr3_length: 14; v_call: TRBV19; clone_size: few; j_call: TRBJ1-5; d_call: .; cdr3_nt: TGTGCCAGTAGGACCGATCGAGTCGGTGAGCCCCAGCATTTT; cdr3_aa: CASRTDRVGEPQHF
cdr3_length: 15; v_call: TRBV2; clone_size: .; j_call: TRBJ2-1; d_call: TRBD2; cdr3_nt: TGTGCCAGCAGGGCCGGGACTAGCGGCTACAATGAGCAGTTCTTC; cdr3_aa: CASRAGTSGYNEQFF
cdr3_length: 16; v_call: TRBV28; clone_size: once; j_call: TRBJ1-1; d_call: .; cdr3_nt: TGTGCCAGCAACGGGCAGGGGCTTTTCATGAACACTGAAGCTTTCTTT; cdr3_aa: CASNGQGLFMNTEAFF
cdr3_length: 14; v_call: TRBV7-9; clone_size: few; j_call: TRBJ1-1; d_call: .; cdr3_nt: TGTGCCAGCAGCCCCGTCGGGGGTAACACTGAAGCTTTCTTT; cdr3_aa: CASSPVGGNTEAFF
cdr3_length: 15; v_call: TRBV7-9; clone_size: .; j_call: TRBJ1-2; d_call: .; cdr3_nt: TGTGCCAGCAGCCGGACCAACGACGCAAACTATGGCTACACCTTC; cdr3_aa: CASSRTNDANYGYTF
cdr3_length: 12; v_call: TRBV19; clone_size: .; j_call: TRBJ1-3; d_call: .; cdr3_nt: TGTGCCAGTACTGGGATTGGAAACACCATATATTTT; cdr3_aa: CASTGIGNTIYF
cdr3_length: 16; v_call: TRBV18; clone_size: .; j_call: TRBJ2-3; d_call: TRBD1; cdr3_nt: TGTGCCAGCTCACCACCGGACAGGGTCAGGGCAGATACGCAGTATTTT; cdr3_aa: CASSPPDRVRADTQYF
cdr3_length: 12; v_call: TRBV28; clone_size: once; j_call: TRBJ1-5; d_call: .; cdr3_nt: TGTGCCAGCAGCCTGGTCAGACTGCCCCAGCATTTT; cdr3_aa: CASSLVRLPQHF
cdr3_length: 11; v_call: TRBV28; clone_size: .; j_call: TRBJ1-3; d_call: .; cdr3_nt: TGTGCCAGCAGTTCCGTGAGGACCATATATTTT; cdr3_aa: CASSSVRTIYF
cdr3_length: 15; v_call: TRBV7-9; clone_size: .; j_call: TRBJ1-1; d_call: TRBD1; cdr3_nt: TGTGCCAGCAGCTTACGACAGGGCCTGAACACTGAAGCTTTCTTT; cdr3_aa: CASSLRQGLNTEAFF
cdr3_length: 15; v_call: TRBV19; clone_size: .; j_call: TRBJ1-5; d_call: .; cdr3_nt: TGTGCCAGTAGTATAGAACAGTATAGCAATCAGCCCCAGCATTTT; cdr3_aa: CASSIEQYSNQPQHF
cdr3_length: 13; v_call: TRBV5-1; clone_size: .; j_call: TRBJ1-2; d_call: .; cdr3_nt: TGCGCCAGCAGCATCGGGCTCCGCTATGGCTACACCTTC; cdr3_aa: CASSIGLRYGYTF
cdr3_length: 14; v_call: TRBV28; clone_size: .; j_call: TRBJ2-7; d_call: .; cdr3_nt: TGTGCCAGCAGTTTTATCGGGACCAACTACGAGCAGTACTTC; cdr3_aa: CASSFIGTNYEQYF